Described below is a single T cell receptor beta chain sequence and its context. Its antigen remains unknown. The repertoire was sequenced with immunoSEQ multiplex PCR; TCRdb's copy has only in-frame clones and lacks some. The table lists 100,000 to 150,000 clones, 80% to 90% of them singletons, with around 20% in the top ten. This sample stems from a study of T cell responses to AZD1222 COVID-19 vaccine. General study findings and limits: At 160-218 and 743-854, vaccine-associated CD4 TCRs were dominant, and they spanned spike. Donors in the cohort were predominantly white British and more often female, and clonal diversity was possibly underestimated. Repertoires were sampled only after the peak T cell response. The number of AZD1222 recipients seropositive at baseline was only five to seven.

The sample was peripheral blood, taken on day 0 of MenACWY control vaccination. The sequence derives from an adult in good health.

CDR3 coding DNA: TGTGCCAGCAGCCAAAGGACAGTCGGCTACGAGCAGTACTTC. Translation: CASSQRTVGYEQYF. The chain employs TRBV5-4 and TRBJ2-7; weak D call: TRBD1 (6 bases). The CDR3 totals 14 residues. Looked up from germline, CDR1 is SGHNT and CDR2 is YYREEE (reference sequence). With 4 bases removed from V and 3 bases from J, the gap between germline ends came to 14 bases.